Listed below are T cell receptor beta chains from one sample, sequenced in a study of blood T cell repertoires in COVID-19. Sequencing was performed with immunoSEQ multiplex PCR; in TCRdb, only in-frame clones are kept and a portion is missing. The data hold some 96,000 clones, with 75% to 90% observed a single time. The sequenced material came from peripheral blood. All receptors derive from a man at least 80 years old with acute or convalescent COVID-19. CDR3s include the opening cysteine and the closing phenylalanine or tryptophan. Each record gives: J gene, clone size, V gene, D gene, CDR3 DNA, CDR3 protein. A D gene is named only where the DNA matches it firmly. Clone size is shown for a subset of rows, as once, few, many or a class of expanded clone.

TRBJ2-3,NA,TRBV12-3/TRBV12-4,NA,TGTGCCAGCAGTACGGGGGATACGCAGTATTTT,CASSTGDTQYF
TRBJ2-7,once,TRBV4-1,TRBD1,TGCGCCAGCAGCCAAGATGCAAGGGACAGCTCCTACGAGCAGTACTTC,CASSQDARDSSYEQYF
TRBJ2-7,NA,TRBV7-9,TRBD2,TGTGCCAGCAGCTCTAGCGGGTTCTACGAGCAGTACTTC,CASSSSGFYEQYF
TRBJ2-7,NA,TRBV5-1,TRBD2,TGCGCCAGCAGCTCCAGCGGGAGCAGTCGGGAGCAGTACTTC,CASSSSGSSREQYF
TRBJ2-1,NA,TRBV7-3,NA,TGTGCCAGCAGCTCCTTTCGCGATGAGCAGTTCTTC,CASSSFRDEQFF
TRBJ2-6,NA,TRBV18,NA,TGTGCCAGCTCACCACCGAGAGACAGTTCAACGACGGCCAACGTCCTGACTTTC,CASSPPRDSSTTANVLTF
TRBJ2-7,NA,TRBV7-2,NA,TGTGCCAGCAGCTTGGGCTCGATCTCCTACGAGCAGTACTTC,CASSLGSISYEQYF
TRBJ1-6,NA,TRBV12-3/TRBV12-4,NA,TGTGCCAGCACCCCTAAGAGAAATTCACCCCTCCACTTT,CASTPKRNSPLHF
TRBJ2-7,NA,TRBV5-5,TRBD2,TGTGCCAGCAGCTCGGGTGTGGGGACTAGCGGGATTTTGTTCTACGAGCAGTACTTC,CASSSGVGTSGILFYEQYF
TRBJ2-5,NA,TRBV7-2,NA,TGTGCCAGCAGCCGGACTGTGGAGACCCAGTACTTC,CASSRTVETQYF
TRBJ1-1,NA,TRBV6-5,TRBD1,TGTGCCAGCAGGGAGACAGGGTCGAACACTGAAGCTTTCTTT,CASRETGSNTEAFF
TRBJ2-1,NA,TRBV28,TRBD1,TGTGCCAGCGGGACAGGGGGTAGCTACAATGAGCAGTTCTTC,CASGTGGSYNEQFF
TRBJ2-3,NA,TRBV5-1,TRBD2,TGCGCCAGCAGCTTGGCACTAGCGGACTCAGATACGCAGTATTTT,CASSLALADSDTQYF
TRBJ1-1,NA,TRBV7-9,TRBD1,TGTGCCAGCAGCTTAGAGACAGGGGGCGGAGCTTTCTTT,CASSLETGGGAFF
TRBJ2-3,NA,TRBV2,NA,TGTGCCAGCAGCCCGGGGGGCGCAGATACGCAGTATTTT,CASSPGGADTQYF